This is a list of T cell receptor beta chains from one sample in a study of blood T cell repertoires in COVID-19. TCRdb keeps only in-frame clones here, not all; method: immunoSEQ multiplex PCR. This sample has nearly 200,000 clones, with about four fifths found just once. What was sequenced was peripheral blood. The source of these receptors is a woman between 65 and 79 years old with active or convalescent COVID-19. CDR3s include the opening cysteine and the closing phenylalanine or tryptophan. A D gene is named only where the DNA matches it firmly. Only some rows state a clone size, as once, few, many or a class for expanded clones.

clone_size	v_call	d_call	j_call	cdr3_aa	cdr3_nt
.	TRBV3-1/TRBV3-2	TRBD2	TRBJ2-7	CASSQEPRGLAGSYEQYF	TGTGCCAGCAGCCAAGAACCCCGTGGACTAGCGGGCTCCTACGAGCAGTACTTC
.	TRBV7-3	.	TRBJ1-6	CASSLQGSNSPLHF	TGTGCCAGCAGCTTACAGGGGAGTAATTCACCCCTCCACTTT
.	TRBV14	TRBD1	TRBJ1-2	CASSPEVPGGGYTF	TGTGCCAGCAGCCCAGAGGTCCCAGGGGGTGGCTACACCTTC
.	TRBV3-1/TRBV3-2	.	TRBJ2-5	CASSQDGTLGLRLDF	TGTGCCAGCAGCCAAGATGGTACTTTGGGCCTCAGGCTGGACTTC
.	TRBV2	TRBD2	TRBJ2-7	CASSEWRTSGDEQYF	TGTGCCAGCAGTGAATGGCGGACTAGCGGGGACGAGCAGTACTTC
.	TRBV20-1	TRBD2	TRBJ2-1	CSASGTSGSLGAYNEQFF	TGCAGTGCTAGTGGGACTAGCGGGAGTCTAGGTGCCTACAATGAGCAGTTCTTC
.	TRBV9	.	TRBJ2-2	CASSVVRTANTGELFF	TGTGCCAGCAGCGTAGTTAGAACGGCGAACACCGGGGAGCTGTTTTTT
.	TRBV9	.	TRBJ2-1	CASSVAEGAAGDEQFF	TGTGCCAGCAGCGTAGCGGAGGGGGCAGCGGGCGATGAGCAGTTCTTC
.	TRBV24-1	.	TRBJ2-7	CATSDPDTEQYF	TGTGCCACCAGTGATCCGGACACCGAGCAGTACTTC
.	TRBV3-1/TRBV3-2	TRBD1	TRBJ2-2	CASSRDRFGELFF	TGTGCCAGCAGCCGGGACAGGTTCGGGGAGCTGTTTTTT
.	TRBV28	.	TRBJ2-1	CASSSRFSGGSEQFF	TGTGCCAGCAGTTCCCGATTTAGCGGTGGCAGTGAGCAGTTCTTC
.	TRBV9	.	TRBJ2-5	CASSPTTAGTQYF	TGTGCCAGCAGCCCGACGACAGCCGGAACCCAGTACTTC
.	TRBV3-1/TRBV3-2	TRBD1	TRBJ2-7	CASSQDDRGSEQYF	TGTGCCAGCAGCCAAGATGACAGGGGCTCCGAGCAGTACTTC
few	TRBV28	TRBD1	TRBJ1-2	CASSLSLGDRGLSYGYTF	TGTGCCAGCAGTTTAAGCCTGGGGGACAGGGGGCTAAGCTATGGCTACACCTTC
few	TRBV6-5	.	TRBJ1-5	CASSSISGQNQPQHF	TGTGCCAGCAGTTCGATCTCCGGACAGAATCAGCCCCAGCATTTT
few	TRBV9	TRBD1	TRBJ1-6	CASSQGATGSPLHF	TGTGCCAGCAGCCAGGGGGCGACGGGATCACCCCTCCACTTT
.	TRBV5-1	.	TRBJ1-1	CASSLADRSNTEAFF	TGCGCCAGCAGCTTGGCCGACAGGTCCAACACTGAAGCTTTCTTT
.	TRBV19	.	TRBJ2-2	CASSHSGGELFF	TGTGCCAGTAGTCACTCGGGTGGGGAGCTGTTTTTT